A selection of T cell receptor beta chains follows, all from one sample in a study of immune evolution from preneoplasia to lung adenocarcinoma. Some clones are missing from TCRdb's copy, which holds only in-frame ones; the method was immunoSEQ multiplex PCR. The data hold around 4,600 clones, with roughly 72% observed a single time. Sequenced sample: FFPE adjacent normal lung tissue. The source is a person aged 55 to 79 with lung adenocarcinoma. Each CDR3 is given with its conserved first and last residue. Each record gives: V gene, D gene, clone size, J gene, CDR3 protein, CDR3 DNA. The D gene is left open where the match is weak. For some rows the clone size is stated as once, few or many, or as a class when expanded; others skip it.

V gene: TRBV7-2
D gene: .
clone size: few
J gene: TRBJ2-7
CDR3 protein: CAIQPRLAYEQYF
CDR3 DNA: TGTGCCATCCAACCCAGACTTGCCTACGAGCAGTACTTC

V gene: TRBV11-3
D gene: .
clone size: .
J gene: TRBJ2-2
CDR3 protein: CASSSATGELFF
CDR3 DNA: TGTGCCAGCAGCTCCGCCACCGGGGAGCTGTTTTTT

V gene: TRBV28
D gene: TRBD1
clone size: .
J gene: TRBJ2-7
CDR3 protein: CASSSPGQGASEQYF
CDR3 DNA: TGTGCCAGCAGTTCACCCGGACAGGGGGCGAGCGAGCAGTACTTC

V gene: TRBV7-9
D gene: .
clone size: .
J gene: TRBJ1-4
CDR3 protein: CASSLRTPNEKLFF
CDR3 DNA: TGTGCCAGCAGCTTAAGGACACCTAATGAAAAACTGTTTTTT

V gene: TRBV5-6
D gene: .
clone size: .
J gene: TRBJ2-7
CDR3 protein: CASSSDSPYEQYF
CDR3 DNA: TGTGCCAGCAGCTCGGACAGCCCCTACGAGCAGTACTTC

V gene: TRBV5-1
D gene: .
clone size: .
J gene: TRBJ2-2
CDR3 protein: CASSLAWGAGELFF
CDR3 DNA: TGCGCCAGCAGCTTGGCCTGGGGGGCCGGGGAGCTGTTTTTT

V gene: TRBV5-1
D gene: .
clone size: .
J gene: TRBJ2-7
CDR3 protein: CASREFGSSNEQYF
CDR3 DNA: TGCGCCAGCAGGGAATTCGGGAGTAGCAACGAGCAGTACTTC

V gene: TRBV6-6
D gene: .
clone size: .
J gene: TRBJ2-3
CDR3 protein: CASSYSNQDTDTQYF
CDR3 DNA: TGTGCCAGCAGTTACTCGAATCAAGACACAGATACGCAGTATTTT

V gene: TRBV5-1
D gene: TRBD1
clone size: .
J gene: TRBJ1-4
CDR3 protein: CASSFGTGEEEKLFF
CDR3 DNA: TGCGCCAGCAGTTTCGGGACAGGGGAGGAAGAAAAACTGTTTTTT

V gene: TRBV6-4
D gene: .
clone size: .
J gene: TRBJ2-3
CDR3 protein: CASSQLSGSTDTQYF
CDR3 DNA: TGTGCCAGCAGCCAATTAAGCGGTAGCACAGATACGCAGTATTTT

V gene: TRBV9
D gene: TRBD2
clone size: .
J gene: TRBJ2-1
CDR3 protein: CASSPQVGSGRLNEQFF
CDR3 DNA: TGTGCCAGCAGCCCCCAAGTGGGAAGCGGGAGGTTGAATGAGCAGTTCTTC

V gene: TRBV2
D gene: .
clone size: .
J gene: TRBJ1-3
CDR3 protein: CASSPTAVTGNTIYF
CDR3 DNA: TGTGCCAGCAGTCCTACAGCGGTCACTGGAAACACCATATATTTT

V gene: TRBV11-3
D gene: TRBD2
clone size: few
J gene: TRBJ2-1
CDR3 protein: CASSSHLAGGQNEQFF
CDR3 DNA: TGTGCCAGCAGCTCTCACCTAGCGGGAGGCCAGAATGAGCAGTTCTTC

V gene: TRBV30
D gene: .
clone size: .
J gene: TRBJ2-3
CDR3 protein: CAWNPRTIADTQYF
CDR3 DNA: TGTGCCTGGAATCCAAGGACAATCGCAGATACGCAGTATTTT

V gene: TRBV7-9
D gene: .
clone size: .
J gene: TRBJ1-5
CDR3 protein: CASSLARAGDSNQPQHF
CDR3 DNA: TGTGCCAGCAGCTTAGCGAGGGCAGGGGATAGCAATCAGCCCCAGCATTTT

V gene: TRBV10-3
D gene: TRBD2
clone size: few
J gene: TRBJ2-5
CDR3 protein: CAINRGSGETQYF
CDR3 DNA: TGTGCCATCAACCGCGGGAGCGGAGAGACCCAGTACTTC

V gene: TRBV5-4
D gene: .
clone size: .
J gene: TRBJ1-1
CDR3 protein: CASSLEQNTEAFF
CDR3 DNA: TGTGCCAGCAGCTTGGAACAGAACACTGAAGCTTTCTTT

V gene: TRBV9
D gene: .
clone size: .
J gene: TRBJ2-1
CDR3 protein: CASSVEGGPYNEQFF
CDR3 DNA: TGTGCCAGCAGCGTAGAGGGCGGCCCCTACAATGAGCAGTTCTTC

V gene: TRBV5-4
D gene: TRBD1
clone size: once
J gene: TRBJ2-5
CDR3 protein: CASSWDRDLQETQYF
CDR3 DNA: TGTGCCAGCAGCTGGGACAGGGATCTGCAGGAGACCCAGTACTTC

V gene: TRBV9
D gene: .
clone size: .
J gene: TRBJ1-3
CDR3 protein: CASSPRAASSGNTIYF
CDR3 DNA: TGTGCCAGCAGCCCCCGGGCGGCGAGCTCTGGAAACACCATATATTTT

V gene: TRBV2
D gene: .
clone size: .
J gene: TRBJ2-1
CDR3 protein: CASSEVGGTTNEQFF
CDR3 DNA: TGTGCCAGCAGTGAAGTTGGTGGGACCACCAATGAGCAGTTCTTC

V gene: TRBV5-4
D gene: TRBD2
clone size: .
J gene: TRBJ2-2
CDR3 protein: CASTLGAGGPAGELFF
CDR3 DNA: TGTGCCAGCACCTTGGGGGCGGGAGGGCCTGCCGGGGAGCTGTTTTTT

V gene: TRBV2
D gene: TRBD1
clone size: .
J gene: TRBJ2-5
CDR3 protein: CASSEGQGVTQYF
CDR3 DNA: TGTGCCAGCAGTGAAGGACAGGGGGTGACCCAGTACTTC

V gene: TRBV29-1
D gene: .
clone size: .
J gene: TRBJ2-1
CDR3 protein: CSVEDVLDSTTNEQFF
CDR3 DNA: TGCAGCGTTGAAGATGTGTTGGACAGCACCACCAATGAGCAGTTCTTC

V gene: TRBV5-1
D gene: .
clone size: .
J gene: TRBJ2-7
CDR3 protein: CASKSEYEQYF
CDR3 DNA: TGCGCCAGCAAATCCGAATACGAGCAGTACTTC

V gene: TRBV7-3
D gene: TRBD2
clone size: once
J gene: TRBJ2-3
CDR3 protein: CASSLTPSGITSTDTQYF
CDR3 DNA: TGTGCCAGCAGCCTCACCCCTAGCGGGATTACTAGCACAGATACGCAGTATTTT

V gene: TRBV7-8
D gene: TRBD1
clone size: .
J gene: TRBJ1-4
CDR3 protein: CASSLVPGGEKLFF
CDR3 DNA: TGTGCCAGCAGCTTAGTTCCAGGGGGTGAAAAACTGTTTTTT

V gene: TRBV6-5
D gene: .
clone size: .
J gene: TRBJ2-2
CDR3 protein: CASSFSRRGTGELFF
CDR3 DNA: TGTGCCAGCAGTTTTTCTAGGAGGGGGACCGGGGAGCTGTTTTTT

V gene: TRBV5-1
D gene: TRBD2
clone size: few
J gene: TRBJ2-2
CDR3 protein: CASQPGGSNTGELFF
CDR3 DNA: TGCGCCAGTCAACCGGGGGGATCGAACACCGGGGAGCTGTTTTTT

V gene: TRBV29-1
D gene: TRBD1
clone size: few
J gene: TRBJ2-5
CDR3 protein: CSVGDRYQETQYF
CDR3 DNA: TGCAGCGTCGGGGACAGGTACCAAGAGACCCAGTACTTC

V gene: TRBV11-2
D gene: .
clone size: .
J gene: TRBJ2-3
CDR3 protein: CASSPRGSSTDTQYF
CDR3 DNA: TGTGCCAGCAGCCCTCGTGGGAGTTCCACAGATACGCAGTATTTT

V gene: TRBV4-1
D gene: .
clone size: .
J gene: TRBJ1-2
CDR3 protein: CASSQEDRNYGYTF
CDR3 DNA: TGCGCCAGCAGCCAAGAAGACAGGAACTATGGCTACACCTTC

V gene: TRBV7-9
D gene: .
clone size: .
J gene: TRBJ2-7
CDR3 protein: CASSLAQGLDEQYF
CDR3 DNA: TGTGCCAGCAGCTTAGCGCAGGGACTCGACGAGCAGTACTTC

V gene: TRBV2
D gene: .
clone size: .
J gene: TRBJ2-3
CDR3 protein: CASSLRGGATTDTQYF
CDR3 DNA: TGTGCCAGCAGCCTACGGGGAGGCGCTACCACAGATACGCAGTATTTT

V gene: TRBV7-9
D gene: TRBD2
clone size: .
J gene: TRBJ2-1
CDR3 protein: CASSSTSGTKGYEQFF
CDR3 DNA: TGTGCCAGCAGCTCAACTAGCGGGACAAAAGGCTATGAGCAGTTCTTC